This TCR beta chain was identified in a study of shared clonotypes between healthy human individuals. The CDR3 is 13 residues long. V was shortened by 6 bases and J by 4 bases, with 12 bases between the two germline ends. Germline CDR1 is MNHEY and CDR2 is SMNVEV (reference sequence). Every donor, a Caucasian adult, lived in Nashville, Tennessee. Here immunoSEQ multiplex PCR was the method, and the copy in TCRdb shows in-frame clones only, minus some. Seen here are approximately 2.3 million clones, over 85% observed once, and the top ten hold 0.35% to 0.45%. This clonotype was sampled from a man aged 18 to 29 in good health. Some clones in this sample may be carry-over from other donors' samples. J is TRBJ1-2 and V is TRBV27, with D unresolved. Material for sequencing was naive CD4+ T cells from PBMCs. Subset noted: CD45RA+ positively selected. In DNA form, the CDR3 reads TGTGCCAGCAGACCGGACGGATTCTATGGCTACACCTTC. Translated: CASRPDGFYGYTF.